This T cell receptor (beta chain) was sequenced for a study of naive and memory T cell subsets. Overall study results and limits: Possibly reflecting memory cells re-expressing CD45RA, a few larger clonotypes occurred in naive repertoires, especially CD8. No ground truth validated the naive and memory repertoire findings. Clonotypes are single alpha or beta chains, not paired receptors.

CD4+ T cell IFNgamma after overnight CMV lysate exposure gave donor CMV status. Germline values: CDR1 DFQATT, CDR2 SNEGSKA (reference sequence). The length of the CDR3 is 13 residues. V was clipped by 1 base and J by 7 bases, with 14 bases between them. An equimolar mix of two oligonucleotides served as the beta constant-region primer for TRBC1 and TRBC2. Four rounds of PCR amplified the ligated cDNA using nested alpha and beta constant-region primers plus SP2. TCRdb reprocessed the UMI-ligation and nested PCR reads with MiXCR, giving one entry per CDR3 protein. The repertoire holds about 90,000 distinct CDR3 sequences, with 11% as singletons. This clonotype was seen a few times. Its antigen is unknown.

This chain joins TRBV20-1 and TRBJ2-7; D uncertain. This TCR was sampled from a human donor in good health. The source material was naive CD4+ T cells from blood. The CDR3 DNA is TGCAGTGCTAGAGTTCCCTTTGGGCGGGAGCAGTACTTC. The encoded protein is CSARVPFGREQYF.